The 8 T cell receptor beta chains reported below all come from one sample, sequenced in a study of graft-versus-host responses after intestinal transplantation. Profiling relied on immunoSEQ multiplex PCR, and the TCRdb table lists in-frame clones only, not all of them. Here the sample spans under 80,000 clones, about 90% being singletons. This material consisted of PBMCs, taken 98 days after intestinal transplantation. These receptors were collected from a human patient who received an intestinal transplant, so some T cells may come from the graft donor.

V gene TRBV28 combines with J gene TRBJ1-4; D call uncertain. The CDR3 consists of 12 residues. The V end lost 7 bases, the J end lost 7 bases, and 10 bases lay between the germline ends. The V gene's germline CDR1 is MDHEN and CDR2 SYDVKM. This CDR3 is CASTGGLEKLFF. DNA for the CDR3: TGTGCCAGCACCGGAGGGCTTGAAAAACTGTTTTTT.

The V call is TRBV7-6, the J call TRBJ2-1, with D tentatively TRBD1 (5 bases). V gave up 5 bases and J gave up 5 bases, with 10 bases separating them. Germline-derived CDR1 and CDR2 are SGHVS and FNYEAQ. This CDR3 has 13 residues. CDR3 region: CASSSWGHNEQFF. CDR3 DNA: TGTGCCAGCAGCAGTTGGGGCCACAATGAGCAGTTCTTC.

The chain couples TRBV4-2 to TRBJ2-7; TRBD2 matches at 9 bases. Per the germline V gene, CDR1 is LGHNA and CDR2 is YNFKEQ. With V trimmed by 2 bases and J by 1 base, 0 bases remained unmatched. The CDR3 contains 14 residues. CDR3 nucleotide sequence: TGTGCCAGCAGCCAACTAGCGGGGTCCTACGAGCAGTACTTC. This translates into CASSQLAGSYEQYF.

The gene calls are TRBV5-4 and TRBJ2-3, with D perhaps matching TRBD2 (5 bases). This CDR3 has 14 residues. The V gene lost 1 base and the J gene lost 6 bases, with 12 bases spanning the gap. The germline gives CDR1 SGHNT, CDR2 YYREEE (reference sequence). The CDR3 DNA reads as TGTGCCAGCAGCTTGCCGGAGGTGGGTGATACGCAGTATTTT. This gives the protein CASSLPEVGDTQYF.

This clone has a single count. V is TRBV10-2 and J is TRBJ2-2; TRBD2 is a possible D gene (6 bases). The CDR3 extends over 14 amino acids. V was clipped by 1 base and J by 3 bases, with 6 bases between them. Germline loops: CDR1 WSHSY, CDR2 SAAADI. The chain's CDR3 is CASSEWEDTGELFF. In nucleotides, the CDR3 is TGCGCCAGCAGTGAGTGGGAGGACACCGGGGAGCTGTTTTTT.

The J gene is TRBJ1-1, the V gene TRBV2, with 7 positions matching TRBD1. The CDR3 totals 16 residues. Trimming removed 4 bases from V and 1 base from J; junction bases left unmatched: 9. Germline CDR1 and CDR2: SNHLY and FYNNEI. CDR3 DNA sequence: TGTGCCAGCAGTGGACAGGGAGGTTGGGGGAACACTGAAGCTTTCTTT. This gives the protein CASSGQGGWGNTEAFF.

The chain uses TRBV29-1 and TRBJ2-4; weak D call: TRBD1 (5 bases). V lost 4 bases and J lost 6, with 10 bases in between. Germline CDR1 and CDR2: SQVTM and ANQGSEA. This CDR3 contains 12 residues. The CDR3 sequence: CSVAQGANIQYF. DNA of the CDR3: TGCAGCGTTGCCCAGGGTGCAAACATTCAGTACTTC.

V gene TRBV11-1 combines with J gene TRBJ2-3; the match to TRBD1 covers 7 bases. Germline CDR1 is SGHAT and CDR2 is FQDESV (reference sequence). The CDR3 sequence is 11 residues long. The ends lost 5 bases at V and 11 bases at J; junction bases unmatched: 4. CDR3 in DNA: TGTGCCAGCAGCCCGGGACAGAGGCAGTATTTT. Amino acids: CASSPGQRQYF.